This entry is about one T cell receptor (beta chain). The data were obtained in a study of sequential checkpoint blockade in melanoma. Treatment reported: randomized to nivolumab then ipilimumab (arm A) or the reverse (arm B). Trimming shortened V by 1 base and J by 7 bases, and 14 bases separated the two germline ends. Germline-derived CDR1 and CDR2 are SGHNT and YENEEA. The CDR3 runs to 16 residues. Profiled with immunoSEQ multiplex PCR; TCRdb holds only in-frame clones, not every one. This table has more than 4,000 clones, approximately 30% appearing once. The chain is built from TRBV11-3 and TRBJ1-6; D possibly corresponds to TRBD1 (5 bases). The TCR originated in a human donor with melanoma. Sequences were derived from tumor tissue (inferred from file names), sampled from a patient given nivolumab and ipilimumab in sequence. CDR3 sequence: CASSLVSGSFNSPLHF. CDR3 coding DNA: TGTGCCAGCAGCTTAGTATCAGGGTCTTTCAATTCACCCCTCCACTTT. The whole variable domain, remainder taken from reference TRBV11-3 and TRBJ1-6, is EAGVVQSPRYKIIEKKQPVAFWCNPISGHNTLYWYLQNLGQGPELLIRYENEEAVDDSQLPKDRFSAERLKGVDSTLKIQPAELGDSAVYLCASSLVSGSFNSPLHFGNGTRLTVT.